The 10 T cell receptor beta chains below come from one sample, sequenced in a study of radiotherapy plus CTLA-4 blockade in lung cancer. Repertoires were generated with immunoSEQ multiplex PCR, while TCRdb's copy carries only in-frame clones and drops some. Among tens of thousands of clones listed, just over 75% were seen once. Sequencing was performed on peripheral blood, taken from a patient treated with radiotherapy plus ipilimumab. These receptors were collected from a human donor with non-small cell lung cancer who had a partial response to radiotherapy plus ipilimumab.

This sequence joins TRBV10-1 and TRBJ2-7, with a weak D call TRBD2 (5 bases). Trimming took off 2 bases at V and 3 bases at J, with 8 bases between the two ends. Germline CDR1 WNHNN, CDR2 SYGVQD (reference sequence). CDR3 length: 13 residues. This CDR3 reads CASSEVSGYEQYF. CDR3 bases: TGCGCCAGCAGTGAGGTCAGCGGCTACGAGCAGTACTTC.

The chain employs TRBV19 and TRBJ1-2, with 8 bases matching TRBD1. Germline trimming cut 11 bases from V and 6 bases from J; bases unmatched to any gene: 11. This CDR3 is built from 13 residues. The germline gives CDR1 LNHDA, CDR2 SQIVND (reference sequence). CDR3 amino acids: CASQGVFIDGYTF. The CDR3 DNA is TGTGCCTCACAGGGGGTTTTTATTGATGGCTACACCTTC.

This clone came up a few times. The rearrangement uses TRBV27 and TRBJ2-5; the D gene is possibly TRBD1 (5 bases). The V gene's germline CDR1 is MNHEY and CDR2 SMNVEV (reference sequence). The CDR3 spans 14 residues. The ends were cut back, 1 base at V and 1 base at J, with 7 bases in the middle. For the CDR3, the DNA is TGTGCCAGCAGTTTATTGGGGCCCCAAGAGACCCAGTACTTC. It specifies CASSLLGPQETQYF.

This clone was observed a handful of times. The chain joins TRBV6-6 to TRBJ1-1; no clear D. Germline loops: CDR1 MNHNY, CDR2 SVGAGI (reference sequence). Trimming shortened V by 0 bases and J by 3 bases, and 8 bases separated the two germline ends. The CDR3 length is 14 residues. CDR3 DNA: TGTGCCAGCAGTTACTCTTTCGGGTACACTGAAGCTTTCTTT. The encoded protein is CASSYSFGYTEAFF.

Here the CDR3 DNA reads TGTGCCAGACAGCGGACTCCCCGGCCAGATACGCAGTATTTT. Protein: CARQRTPRPDTQYF. The chain employs TRBV6-4 and TRBJ2-3; D perhaps matches TRBD2 (5 bases). The CDR3 runs 14 residues. Germline V gene lookup returns CDR1 MRHNA and CDR2 SNTAGT. V dropped 9 bases and J dropped 4 bases, with 17 bases sitting between them.

The gene calls are TRBV10-2 and TRBJ1-2, with 8 bases that match TRBD1. CDR1 WSHSY and CDR2 SAAADI come from the germline V gene. J was trimmed by 5 bases and V by 6 bases; bases with no gene match: 2. The CDR3 is 12 amino acids. CDR3 sequence (DNA): TGCGCCAGCAGCCGACAGGGGTATGGCTACACCTTC. Its protein is CASSRQGYGYTF.

With regard to this clone: At one end, the junction sequence differs from germline, possibly due to a read error. The chain uses TRBV5-4 and TRBJ1-2, with 8 bases aligning to TRBD1. This CDR3 region has 14 residues. Germline V gene sequence: CDR1 SGHNT, CDR2 YYREEE (reference sequence). CDR3: CAISLDRDNYGYTF. The CDR3 nucleotides are TGTGCCATCAGCTTGGACAGGGATAACTATGGCTACACCTTC.

J is TRBJ1-1 and V is TRBV11-3, with TRBD1 as a possible D gene (5 bases). In germline, CDR1 is SGHNT, CDR2 YENEEA. Trimming removed 5 bases from V and 5 bases from J, with 9 bases in between. The CDR3 spans 12 residues. The CDR3 DNA is TGTGCCAGCAGCGTGGGGGGAACTGAAGCTTTCTTT. Residues: CASSVGGTEAFF.

The CDR3 bases are TGTGCCAGCAGCTTTGAGGGGGCGCGGAACACTGAAGCTTTCTTT. It translates to CASSFEGARNTEAFF. This rearrangement joins TRBV5-4 to TRBJ1-1; 7 bases agree with TRBD1. This CDR3 comprises 15 residues. Germline CDR1 SGHNT, CDR2 YYREEE (reference sequence). After removal of 2 bases from V and 1 base from J, the junction contained 5 bases not matched to a gene.

V usage is TRBV7-3 and J usage is TRBJ2-5; a weak D match, TRBD2 (5 bases). CDR1 and CDR2 (germline): SGHTA, FQGTGA. V lost 5 bases and J lost 4, with 20 bases in between. This CDR3 contains 16 residues. The CDR3 protein is CASSPTASGKGETQYF. The DNA for the CDR3 is TGTGCCAGCAGCCCCACCGCCAGCGGCAAGGGAGAGACCCAGTACTTC.